This T cell receptor (beta chain) was captured by sequencing in a study of T cell clonotyping in hematopoietic cell transplantation. Of note for this clone: Its antigen is as yet unknown.

Whole-study results and caveats: Pathologically expanded recipient clonotypes increased progressively from day 30 to day 180 as diversity fell. Cells were unsorted, so CD4 and CD8 contributions were not separated. Higher Inverse Simpson Index values in graft donor and pretransplant recipient predicted broader posttransplant TCR diversity.

Repertoires were generated with immunoSEQ multiplex PCR, while TCRdb's copy carries only in-frame clones and drops some. The sample yields 16,000 or so clones, about 61% seen once. The CDR3 spans 14 residues. Losses at the gene ends were 3 bases for V and 3 bases for J; bases not matched to a gene: 3. Germline CDR1 GTSNPN, CDR2 SVGIG (reference sequence). The starting material was PBMCs, obtained 30 days after allogeneic stem cell transplant. The genes are TRBV30 and TRBJ2-2; 8 bases fit TRBD1. This clonotype was obtained from a male patient between 45 and 60 years old who had an allogeneic stem cell transplant from an unrelated donor, so T cells may come from the graft donor. Some clones in this sample may be carry-over from other donors' samples. This chain's CDR3 is CAWSGQGYTGELFF. The CDR3 coding sequence is TGTGCCTGGAGCGGACAGGGATACACCGGGGAGCTGTTTTTT.